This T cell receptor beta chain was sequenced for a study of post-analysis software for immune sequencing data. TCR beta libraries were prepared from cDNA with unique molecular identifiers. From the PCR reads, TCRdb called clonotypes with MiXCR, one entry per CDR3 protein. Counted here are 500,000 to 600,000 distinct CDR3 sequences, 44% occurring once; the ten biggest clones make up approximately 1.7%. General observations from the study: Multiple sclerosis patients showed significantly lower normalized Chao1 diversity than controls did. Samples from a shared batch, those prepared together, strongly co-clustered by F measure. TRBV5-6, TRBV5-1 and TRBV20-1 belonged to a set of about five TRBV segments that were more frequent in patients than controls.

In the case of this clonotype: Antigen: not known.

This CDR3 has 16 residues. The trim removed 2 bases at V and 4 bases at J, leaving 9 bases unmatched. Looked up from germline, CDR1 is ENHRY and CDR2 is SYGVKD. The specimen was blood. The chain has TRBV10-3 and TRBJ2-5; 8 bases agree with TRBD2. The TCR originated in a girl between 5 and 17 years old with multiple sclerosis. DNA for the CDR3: TGTGCCATCAGTGAGCCTTTAGCGGGGAGAGGAGAGACCCAGTACTTC. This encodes CAISEPLAGRGETQYF.